This TCR beta chain was profiled in a study of blood T cell repertoires in COVID-19. Study in general: Samples of COVID-19 (acute and convalescent) were obtained from the United States, Italy and Spain. T cells, B-cell-depleted T cells, or PBMCs provided the cDNA or gDNA that served as material.

CDR3 length equals 15 residues. The trim removed 1 base at V and 5 bases at J, leaving 4 bases unmatched. Germline-derived CDR1 and CDR2 are SGHAT and FQNNGV. In regard to this clone: Other DNA sequences in this sample translate to the same CDR3.

In the original analysis: Estimation of nucleated cell counts relied on the amplification of reference gene primers. Produced via immunoSEQ multiplex PCR; TCRdb's table is partial and in-frame only. That table is the source of V, J and clone size, and D and trimming were worked out from the DNA. The sample yields about 100,000 clones, 80% to 90% seen once. This sequence originates from a woman older than 75 with acute or convalescent COVID-19. This chain uses TRBV11-2 with TRBJ2-5; 10 bases match TRBD1. The specimen sequenced was peripheral blood. CDR3 in DNA: TGTGCCAGCAGCTTAGGGGACAGGGGAAAGGAGACCCAGTACTTC. Protein sequence: CASSLGDRGKETQYF.